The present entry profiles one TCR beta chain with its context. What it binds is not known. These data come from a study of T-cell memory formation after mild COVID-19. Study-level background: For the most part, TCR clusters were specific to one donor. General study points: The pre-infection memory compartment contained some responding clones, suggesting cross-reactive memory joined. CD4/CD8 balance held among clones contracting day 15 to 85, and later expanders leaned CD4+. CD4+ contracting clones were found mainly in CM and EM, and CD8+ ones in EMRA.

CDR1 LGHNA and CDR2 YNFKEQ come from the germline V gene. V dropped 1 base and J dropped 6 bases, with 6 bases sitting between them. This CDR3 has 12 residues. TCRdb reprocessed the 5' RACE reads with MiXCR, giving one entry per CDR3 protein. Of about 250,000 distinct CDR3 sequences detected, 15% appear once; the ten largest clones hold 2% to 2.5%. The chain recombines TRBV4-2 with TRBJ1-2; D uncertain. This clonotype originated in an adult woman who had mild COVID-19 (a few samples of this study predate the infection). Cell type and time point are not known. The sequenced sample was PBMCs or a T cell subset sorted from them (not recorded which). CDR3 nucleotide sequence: TGTGCCAGCAGCCAAGGGGAGGATGGCTACACCTTC. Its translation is CASSQGEDGYTF.